This note documents a single T cell receptor beta chain sequence. This CDR3 is built from 19 residues. V shed 2 bases and J shed 0 bases, with 17 bases lying between them. The germline CDR1 and CDR2 sequences are MGHRA and YSYEKL. The sample originates from a study of CD8+ T cells in alopecia areata. Study summary: The tofacitinib course ran for 6 to 18 months and was followed by 6 months off drug.

Isolated RNA was reverse transcribed into cDNA used as the sequencing template. Some clones are missing from TCRdb's copy, which holds only in-frame ones; the method was immunoSEQ multiplex PCR. The table has roughly 75,000 clones, approximately 64% seen once. Source: CD8+ T cells sorted from blood, taken at week 0. This clonotype was obtained from a human donor with alopecia areata. The rearrangement uses TRBV4-1 and TRBJ2-6; possible D gene TRBD2, 6 bases. CDR3 amino acids: CASSQREVGQSSGANVLTF. CDR3 bases: TGCGCCAGCAGCCAAAGGGAGGTGGGGCAGAGCTCTGGGGCCAACGTCCTGACTTTC.